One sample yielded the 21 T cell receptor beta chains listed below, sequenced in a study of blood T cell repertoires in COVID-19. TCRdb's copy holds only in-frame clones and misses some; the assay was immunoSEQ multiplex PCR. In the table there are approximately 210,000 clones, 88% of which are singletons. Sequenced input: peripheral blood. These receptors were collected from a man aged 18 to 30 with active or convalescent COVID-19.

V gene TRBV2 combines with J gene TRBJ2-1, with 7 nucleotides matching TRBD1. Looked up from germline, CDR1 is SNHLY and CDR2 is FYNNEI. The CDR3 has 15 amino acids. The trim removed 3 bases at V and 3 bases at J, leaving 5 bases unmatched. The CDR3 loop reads CASSDATGFYNEQFF. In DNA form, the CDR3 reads TGTGCCAGCAGTGACGCGACAGGGTTCTACAATGAGCAGTTCTTC.

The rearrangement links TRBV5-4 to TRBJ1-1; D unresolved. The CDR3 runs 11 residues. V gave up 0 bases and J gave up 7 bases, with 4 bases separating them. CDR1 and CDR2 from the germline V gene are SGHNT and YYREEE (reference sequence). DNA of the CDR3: TGTGCCAGCAGCTTGGGCAGTGAAGCTTTCTTT. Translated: CASSLGSEAFF.

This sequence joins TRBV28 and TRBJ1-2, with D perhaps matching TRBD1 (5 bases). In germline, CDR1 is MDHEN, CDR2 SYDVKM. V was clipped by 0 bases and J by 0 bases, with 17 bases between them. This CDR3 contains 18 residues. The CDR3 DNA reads TGTGCCAGCAGTTTATGGCTTGGTCCAGGGCCGGCTAACTATGGCTACACCTTC. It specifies CASSLWLGPGPANYGYTF.

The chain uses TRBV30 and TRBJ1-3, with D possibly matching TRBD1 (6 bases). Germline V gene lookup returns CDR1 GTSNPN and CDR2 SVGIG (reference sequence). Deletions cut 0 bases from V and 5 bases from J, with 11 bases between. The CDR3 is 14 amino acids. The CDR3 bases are TGTGCCTGGAGTGTTTGGGACAAACGAAACACCATATATTTT. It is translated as CAWSVWDKRNTIYF.

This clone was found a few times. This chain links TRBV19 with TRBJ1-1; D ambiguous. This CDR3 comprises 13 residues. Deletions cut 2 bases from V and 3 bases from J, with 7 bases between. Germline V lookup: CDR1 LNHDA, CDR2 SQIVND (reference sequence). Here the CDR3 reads CASSITRDTEAFF. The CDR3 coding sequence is TGTGCCAGTAGTATAACGCGGGACACTGAAGCTTTCTTT.

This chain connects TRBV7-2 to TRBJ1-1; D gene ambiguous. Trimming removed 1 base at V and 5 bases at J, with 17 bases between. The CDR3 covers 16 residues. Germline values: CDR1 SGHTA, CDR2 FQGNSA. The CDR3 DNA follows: TGTGCCAGCAGCTTAGTTGGAGGAGCACAAGGGACTGAAGCTTTCTTT. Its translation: CASSLVGGAQGTEAFF.

CDR3 in amino acids: CASSLMAGTTDTQYF. CDR3 nucleotide sequence: TGTGCCAGCAGTTTAATGGCGGGGACCACAGATACGCAGTATTTT. The chain couples TRBV28 to TRBJ2-3, with a weak D call TRBD2 (6 bases). Trimming shortened V by 2 bases and J by 2 bases, and 11 bases separated the two germline ends. CDR1 and CDR2 from the germline V gene are MDHEN and SYDVKM. The CDR3 runs 15 residues.

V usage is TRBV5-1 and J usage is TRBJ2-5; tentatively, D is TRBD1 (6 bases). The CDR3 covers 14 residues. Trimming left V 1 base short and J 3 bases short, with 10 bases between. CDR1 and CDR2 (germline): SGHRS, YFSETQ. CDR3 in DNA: TGCGCCAGCAGCTTGTGGCCAGGGGAAGAGACCCAGTACTTC. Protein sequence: CASSLWPGEETQYF.

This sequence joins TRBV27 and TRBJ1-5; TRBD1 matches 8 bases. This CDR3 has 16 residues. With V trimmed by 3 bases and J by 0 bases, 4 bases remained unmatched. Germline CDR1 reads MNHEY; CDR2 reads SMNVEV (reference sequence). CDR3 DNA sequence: TGTGCCAGCAGTTTTACAGGGGGGGATAGCAATCAGCCCCAGCATTTT. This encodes CASSFTGGDSNQPQHF.

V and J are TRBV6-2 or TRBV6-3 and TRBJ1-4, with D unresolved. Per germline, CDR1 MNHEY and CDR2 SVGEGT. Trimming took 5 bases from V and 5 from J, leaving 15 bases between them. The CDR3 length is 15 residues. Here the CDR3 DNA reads TGTGCCAGCAGTCGTATATACGAAGAGAATGAAAAACTGTTTTTT. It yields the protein CASSRIYEENEKLFF.

The CDR3 here is CASSSPGLAGRYEQYF. The CDR3 DNA sequence: TGTGCCAGCAGCTCCCCAGGACTAGCGGGAAGATACGAGCAGTACTTC. The chain links TRBV5-6 to TRBJ2-7; 12 positions match TRBD2. V was clipped by 3 bases and J by 4 bases; unmatched bases: 8. Germline CDR1 and CDR2: SGHDT and YYEEEE. The CDR3 loop spans 16 amino acids. Supplemented by reference TRBV5-6 and TRBJ2-7, the full variable domain reads DAGVTQSPTHLIKTRGQQVTLRCSPKSGHDTVSWYQQALGQGPQFIFQYYEEEERQRGNFPDRFSGHQFPNYSSELNVNALLLGDSALYLCASSSPGLAGRYEQYFGPGTRLTVT.

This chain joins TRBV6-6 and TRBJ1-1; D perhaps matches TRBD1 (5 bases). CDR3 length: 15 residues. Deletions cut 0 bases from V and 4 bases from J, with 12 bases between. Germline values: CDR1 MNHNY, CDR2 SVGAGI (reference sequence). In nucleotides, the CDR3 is TGTGCCAGCAGTTACTCTCCCGGGGGACTCACTGAAGCTTTCTTT. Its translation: CASSYSPGGLTEAFF.

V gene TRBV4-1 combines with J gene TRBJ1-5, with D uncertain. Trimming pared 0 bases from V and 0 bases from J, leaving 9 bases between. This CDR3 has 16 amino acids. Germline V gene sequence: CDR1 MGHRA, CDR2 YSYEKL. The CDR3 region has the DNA TGCGCCAGCAGCCAAGATTTGGGCTATAGCAATCAGCCCCAGCATTTT. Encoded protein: CASSQDLGYSNQPQHF.

CDR3 residues: CASSRARPPLEQYF. The CDR3 DNA reads as TGTGCCAGCAGCCGAGCCAGGCCACCACTCGAGCAGTACTTC. The V gene is TRBV2, the J gene TRBJ2-7; no clear D gene. CDR3 size: 14 residues. Per germline, CDR1 SNHLY and CDR2 FYNNEI. The V gene lost 6 bases and the J gene lost 6 bases, with 18 bases spanning the gap. The full variable domain, with the rest looked up from reference TRBV2 and TRBJ2-7, is EPEVTQTPSHQVTQMGQEVILRCVPISNHLYFYWYRQILGQKVEFLVSFYNNEISEKSEIFDDQFSVERPDGSNFTLKIRSTKLEDSAMYFCASSRARPPLEQYFGPGTRLTVT.

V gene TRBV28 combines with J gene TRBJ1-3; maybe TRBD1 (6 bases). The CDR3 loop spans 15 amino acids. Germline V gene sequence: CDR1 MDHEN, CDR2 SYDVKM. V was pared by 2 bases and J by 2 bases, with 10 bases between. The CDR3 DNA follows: TGTGCCAGCAGTTTAGATGGGGGCGCTGGAAACACCATATATTTT. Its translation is CASSLDGGAGNTIYF.

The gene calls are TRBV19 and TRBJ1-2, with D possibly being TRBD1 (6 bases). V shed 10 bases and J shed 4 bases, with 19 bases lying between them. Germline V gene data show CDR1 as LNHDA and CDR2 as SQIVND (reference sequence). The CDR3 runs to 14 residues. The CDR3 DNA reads TGTGCCACGAAGACAGGACCCTCGGGCTATGGCTACACCTTC. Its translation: CATKTGPSGYGYTF.

CDR3 coding DNA: TGTGCCAGCAGCCAAGCGGCGGGATTGGGCTATGGCTACACCTTC. This encodes CASSQAAGLGYGYTF. V usage is TRBV3-1 (or the pseudogene TRBV3-2) and J usage is TRBJ1-2; D uncertain. This CDR3 spans 15 amino acids. V lost 1 base and J 4 bases, leaving 13 bases between the germline ends. Per the germline V gene, CDR1 is LGHDT and CDR2 is YNNKEL (reference sequence).

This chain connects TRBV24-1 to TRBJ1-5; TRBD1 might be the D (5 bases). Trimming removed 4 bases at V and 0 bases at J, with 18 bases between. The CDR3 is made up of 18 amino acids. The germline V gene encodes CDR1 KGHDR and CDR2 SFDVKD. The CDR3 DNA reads TGTGCCACCAGTGACAAGCCGACAGCCAACTATAGCAATCAGCCCCAGCATTTT. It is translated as CATSDKPTANYSNQPQHF.

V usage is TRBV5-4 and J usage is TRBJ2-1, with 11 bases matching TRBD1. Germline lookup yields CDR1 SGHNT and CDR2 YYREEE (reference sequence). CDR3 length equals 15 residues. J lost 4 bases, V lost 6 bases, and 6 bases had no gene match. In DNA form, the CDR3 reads TGTGCCAGCACCCCAGGGACAGGGGGATACAATGAGCAGTTCTTC. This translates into CASTPGTGGYNEQFF. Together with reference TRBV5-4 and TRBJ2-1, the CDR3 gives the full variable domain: ETGVTQSPTHLIKTRGQQVTLRCSSQSGHNTVSWYQQALGQGPQFIFQYYREEENGRGNFPPRFSGLQFPNYSSELNVNALELDDSALYLCASTPGTGGYNEQFFGPGTRLTVL.

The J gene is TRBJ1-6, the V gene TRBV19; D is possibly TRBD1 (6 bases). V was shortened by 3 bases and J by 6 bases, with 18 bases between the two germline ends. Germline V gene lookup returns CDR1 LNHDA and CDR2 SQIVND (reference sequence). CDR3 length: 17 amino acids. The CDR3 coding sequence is TGTGCCAGTAGTATTGCTGGGCAGGGGACAATTAATTCACCCCTCCACTTT. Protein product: CASSIAGQGTINSPLHF.

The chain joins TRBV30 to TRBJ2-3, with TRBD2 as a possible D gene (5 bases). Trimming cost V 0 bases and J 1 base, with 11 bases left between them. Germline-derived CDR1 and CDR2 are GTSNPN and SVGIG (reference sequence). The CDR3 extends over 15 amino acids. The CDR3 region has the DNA TGTGCCTGGAGTGTATTGGGTAGCGGCACAGATACGCAGTATTTT. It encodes CAWSVLGSGTDTQYF.